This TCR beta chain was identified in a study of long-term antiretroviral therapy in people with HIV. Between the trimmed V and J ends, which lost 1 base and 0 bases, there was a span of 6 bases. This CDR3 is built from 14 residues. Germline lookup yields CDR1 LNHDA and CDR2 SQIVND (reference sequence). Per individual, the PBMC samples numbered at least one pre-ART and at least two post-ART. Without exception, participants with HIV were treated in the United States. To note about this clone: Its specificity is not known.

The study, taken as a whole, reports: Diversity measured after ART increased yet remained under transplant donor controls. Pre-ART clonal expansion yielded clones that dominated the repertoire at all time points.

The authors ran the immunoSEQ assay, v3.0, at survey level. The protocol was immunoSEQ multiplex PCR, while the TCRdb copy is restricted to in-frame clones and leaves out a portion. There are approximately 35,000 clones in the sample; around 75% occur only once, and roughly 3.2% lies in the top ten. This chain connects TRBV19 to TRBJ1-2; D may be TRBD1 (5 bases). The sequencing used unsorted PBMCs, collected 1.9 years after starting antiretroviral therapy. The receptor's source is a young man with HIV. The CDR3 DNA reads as TGTGCCAGTAGTATAGGGACAACTAACTATGGCTACACCTTC. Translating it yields CASSIGTTNYGYTF.